Reported below is one T cell receptor (beta chain). The antigen remains undetermined. The source of the sample is a study of T cell clones after liver transplantation. Measured with immunoSEQ multiplex PCR; TCRdb has only the in-frame clones, and not every one. Of tens of thousands of clones in the sample, roughly 83% were seen once. Findings of the study overall: Post-transplant, graft-donor-reactive CD4 TCRbeta sequences in blood dropped significantly in most of the 8 subjects.

This clonotype originated in a human patient who received a liver transplant. Some T cells may be transferred from the graft donor. Specimen: CD4+ T cells from blood, collected at the 22-month timepoint.

The CDR3 protein is CASSYSGSTNTGELFF. The CDR3 nucleotides are TGTGCCAGCAGTTACTCAGGCTCTACGAACACCGGGGAGCTGTTTTTT. The chain uses TRBV6-5 and TRBJ2-2; D remains ambiguous. The V end lost 0 bases, the J end lost 0 bases, and 8 bases lay between the germline ends. This CDR3 is built from 16 residues. Germline V gives CDR1 MNHEY, CDR2 SVGAGI.